This paragraph covers one TCR beta chain sequence. This record belongs to a study of T cell changes during pregnancy in multiple sclerosis. Repertoires were generated with immunoSEQ multiplex PCR, while TCRdb's copy carries only in-frame clones and drops some. The sample has roughly 89,000 clones, about 94% seen once. The sample in question was peripheral blood, obtained in the third trimester of pregnancy. The sequence came from a female donor with multiple sclerosis, enrolled in a pregnancy study.

CDR3 protein: CASSSPGVSGERNEQFF. The CDR3 DNA reads TGTGCCAGCAGCTCTCCCGGGGTGTCGGGAGAACGCAATGAGCAGTTCTTC. The rearrangement joins TRBV28 to TRBJ2-1, with TRBD2 as a possible D gene (6 bases). CDR3 length: 17 amino acids. V was shortened by 6 bases and J by 6 bases, with 24 bases between the two germline ends. CDR1 and CDR2 (germline): MDHEN, SYDVKM.